The 6 T cell receptor beta chains below come from one sample, sequenced in a study of low-dose radiotherapy and immunotherapy resistance in tumors. Indicated time point: before trial treatment. Gene-specific TRAV and TRBV primers were used for first-strand cDNA, covering alpha and beta chains. TCR amplification involved about 20 PCR cycles with a constant-region primer and V-primer adapter. TCRdb re-analysed the reads in MiXCR, keeping a single row per CDR3 protein. The sample records nearly 95,000 distinct CDR3 sequences, 8% to 10% being singletons. Sequenced material: PBMCs, taken before treatment. The receptors stem from a male donor with prostate cancer.

The chain uses TRBV9 and TRBJ2-7; a possible D gene is TRBD1 (5 bases). The germline V and J ends were trimmed by 4 bases and 5 bases, with 16 bases remaining between them. The CDR3 totals 14 residues. Germline-derived CDR1 and CDR2 are SGDLS and YYNGEE. The CDR3 DNA follows: TGTGCCAGCAGCCCGCACCACCAGGGTGACGAGCAGTACTTC. This translates into CASSPHHQGDEQYF. Together with reference TRBV9 and TRBJ2-7, the CDR3 gives the full variable domain: DSGVTQTPKHLITATGQRVTLRCSPRSGDLSVYWYQQSLDQGLQFLIQYYNGEERAKGNILERFSAQQFPDLHSELNLSSLELGDSALYFCASSPHHQGDEQYFGPGTRLTVT.

In this sample, this clonotype turned up many times. This chain joins TRBV6-5 and TRBJ2-3, with 9 bases fitting TRBD2. The V segment lost 8 bases and the J segment 2 bases; nucleotides outside the gene matches: 11. This CDR3 has 16 residues. Per the germline V gene, CDR1 is MNHEY and CDR2 is SVGAGI. For the CDR3, the DNA is TGTGCCAGCCACAATAGGCTAGCGGGGCCCACAGATACGCAGTATTTT. Residues: CASHNRLAGPTDTQYF.

The chain joins TRBV2 to TRBJ2-7; maybe TRBD1 (6 bases). V dropped 8 bases and J dropped 7 bases, with 12 bases sitting between them. The CDR3 runs to 11 residues. Germline loops: CDR1 SNHLY, CDR2 FYNNEI. In DNA form, the CDR3 reads TGTGCCAGCGGCCGGCAGGGGGAGCAGTACTTC. It encodes CASGRQGEQYF.

Many counts were recorded for this clonotype. The chain joins TRBV3-1 to TRBJ1-1; D is possibly TRBD1 (6 bases). Germline CDR1 and CDR2: LGHDT and YNNKEL (reference sequence). Trimming cost V 4 bases and J 4 bases, with 10 bases left between them. The CDR3 runs 13 residues. CDR3 sequence (DNA): TGTGCCAGCAGCCGGGGACAATCCACTGAAGCTTTCTTT. Residues: CASSRGQSTEAFF.

In this sample, this clonotype turned up many times. V usage is TRBV20-1 and J usage is TRBJ2-1; D is perhaps TRBD1 (5 bases). The CDR3 spans 13 residues. Germline assignment: CDR1 DFQATT and CDR2 SNEGSKA (reference sequence). Trimming removed 3 bases from V and 6 bases from J, with 12 bases in between. DNA for the CDR3: TGCAGTGCTAGTGGAAGACAGTTCAATGAGCAGTTCTTC. It translates to CSASGRQFNEQFF.

This clonotype came up a few times. This chain connects TRBV18 to TRBJ2-7; D is uncertain. Trimming stripped 1 base from V and 6 bases from J, with 10 bases between. This CDR3 has 13 residues. The germline V gene has CDR1 KGHSH and CDR2 LQKENI. For the CDR3, the DNA is TGTGCCAGCTCACCACTGGCAGTCCGCGAGCAGTACTTC. Translation: CASSPLAVREQYF.